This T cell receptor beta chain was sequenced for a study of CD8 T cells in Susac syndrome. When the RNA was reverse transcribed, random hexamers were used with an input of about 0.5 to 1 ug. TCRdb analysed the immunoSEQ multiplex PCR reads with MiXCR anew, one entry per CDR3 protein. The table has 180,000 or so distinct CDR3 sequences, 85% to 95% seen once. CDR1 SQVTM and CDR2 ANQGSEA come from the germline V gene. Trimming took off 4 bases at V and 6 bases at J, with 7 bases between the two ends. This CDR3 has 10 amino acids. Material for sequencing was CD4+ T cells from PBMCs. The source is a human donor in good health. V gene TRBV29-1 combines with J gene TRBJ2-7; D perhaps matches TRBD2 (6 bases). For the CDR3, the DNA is TGCAGCGTTGTCGGGGGCGAGCAGTACTTC. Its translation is CSVVGGEQYF.